This T cell receptor beta chain was documented in a study of T-cell reconstitution after alpha-beta-depleted transplantation in children. Study outcomes and limitations: Alpha-beta T cells about two months after transplant reportedly derived from several hundred expanded graft clones. T-cell counts and diversity at one year post-transplant came mainly from newly produced T cells.

TCRbeta library preparation incorporated unique molecular identifiers. TCRdb called the PCR reads again in MiXCR, with one record for every CDR3 protein. The table records around 270,000 distinct CDR3 sequences, 9.5% to 13% of them present only once. Germline CDR1 and CDR2: DFQATT and SNEGSKA (reference sequence). The CDR3 contains 15 residues. Trimming cost V 2 bases and J 6 bases, with 20 bases left between them. This clonotype was found a few times. The antigen remains unidentified. The source was PBMCs, collected before TCRalphabeta/CD19-depleted stem cell transplant. This chain joins TRBV20-1 and TRBJ2-7; D is perhaps TRBD1 or TRBD2 (6 bases each). This receptor was taken from a boy in the first two years of life with acute myeloid leukemia, due to receive a stem cell transplant. CDR3: CSARSRSGRGGEQYF. The CDR3 DNA sequence: TGCAGTGCTAGATCTCGTAGCGGACGAGGGGGCGAGCAGTACTTC.